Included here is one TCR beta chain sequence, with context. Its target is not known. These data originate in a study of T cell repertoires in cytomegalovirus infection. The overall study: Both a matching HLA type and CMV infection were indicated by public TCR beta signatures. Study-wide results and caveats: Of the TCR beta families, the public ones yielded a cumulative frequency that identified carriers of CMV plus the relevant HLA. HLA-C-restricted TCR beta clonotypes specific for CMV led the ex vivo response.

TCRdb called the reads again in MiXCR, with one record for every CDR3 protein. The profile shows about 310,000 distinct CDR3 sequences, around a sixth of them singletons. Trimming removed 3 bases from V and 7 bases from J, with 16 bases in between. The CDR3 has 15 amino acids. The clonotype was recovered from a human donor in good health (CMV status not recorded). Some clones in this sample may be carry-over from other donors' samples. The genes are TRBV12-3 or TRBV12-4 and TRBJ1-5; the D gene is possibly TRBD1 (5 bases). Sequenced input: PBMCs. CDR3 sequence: CASSFWEGLKQPQHF. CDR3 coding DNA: TGTGCCAGCAGTTTTTGGGAGGGGCTCAAGCAGCCCCAGCATTTT.